This entry describes one T cell receptor (beta chain). Its antigen is unknown. This sample stems from a study of spatial heterogeneity in lung cancer. Study in general: The average count in raw reads for each unique TCR and UMI combination exceeded 8.5 appearances. Findings of the study overall: Compared with follow-up, resection was when ubiquitous expanded tumor TCRs appeared in blood more.

Time point indicated: sample taken at primary tumor resection. Sequencing covered unsorted whole RNA taken from tumor, nontumor lung or frozen PBMC. A unique molecular identifier was carried by every single TCR cDNA molecule. A single record per CDR3 protein comes from TCRdb applying MiXCR to the 5' RACE reads. The data contain under 75,000 distinct CDR3 sequences, roughly 13% of them singletons. Germline assignment: CDR1 LGHDT and CDR2 YNNKEL (reference sequence). V shed 5 bases and J 6 bases; nucleotides not matched to a gene: 17. The CDR3 runs to 19 residues. The material was PBMCs, obtained at surgery. V usage is TRBV3-1 and J usage is TRBJ2-1, with TRBD2 matching over 12 bases. This receptor was taken from a male donor with early-stage non-small cell lung cancer. The CDR3 DNA reads as TGTGCCAGCAGCTCCCGACTAGCGGGAGTGACTCCTACACCCAATGAGCAGTTCTTC. This gives the protein CASSSRLAGVTPTPNEQFF.